Following are 20 T cell receptor beta chains from one sample sequenced in a study of human T cells and chemical hapten exposure. Noted time point: pre-sensitization, week 0. As to treatment: therapeutic diphenylcyclopropenone sensitization with weekly scalp DPC. In TCRdb, the RACE reads were re-called with MiXCR into one record per CDR3 protein. Of approximately 260,000 distinct CDR3 sequences listed, about 9% were seen once; the top ten hold over 2%. The material sequenced was whole blood, taken in connection with sensitization to the hapten diphenylcyclopropenone (DPC). The receptors stem from a woman in her thirties or forties with alopecia areata. Some clones in this sample may be carry-over from other donors' samples.

V gene TRBV5-1 combines with J gene TRBJ2-2; 8 bases line up with TRBD1. The CDR3 is made up of 15 amino acids. Germline V gene sequence: CDR1 SGHRS, CDR2 YFSETQ. The J segment lost 0 bases and the V segment lost 5 bases, leaving 3 bases of the junction unmatched. The CDR3 is CASSQGAPNTGELFF. Written as DNA, the CDR3 is TGCGCCAGCAGTCAGGGGGCGCCGAACACCGGGGAGCTGTTTTTT. Using reference TRBV5-1 and TRBJ2-2 for the parts outside the CDR3, the full variable domain is KAGVTQTPRYLIKTRGQQVTLSCSPISGHRSVSWYQQTPGQGLQFLFEYFSETQRNKGNFPGRFSGRQFSNSRSEMNVSTLELGDSALYLCASSQGAPNTGELFFGEGSRLTVL.

This clonotype has only a few counts. The chain employs TRBV6-6 and TRBJ1-3, with D unclear. Germline lookup yields CDR1 MNHNY and CDR2 SVGAGI (reference sequence). The CDR3 has 14 residues. Trimming stripped 5 bases from V and 1 base from J, with 9 bases between. The CDR3 DNA sequence: TGTGCCAGCAGTAGAGGGTCATCTGGAAACACCATATATTTT. Translating it yields CASSRGSSGNTIYF.

This chain connects TRBV6-6 to TRBJ1-3; D not resolved. V dropped 2 bases and J dropped 1 base, with 6 bases sitting between them. The CDR3 is 14 amino acids. Germline V lookup: CDR1 MNHNY, CDR2 SVGAGI (reference sequence). The CDR3 DNA reads TGTGCCAGCAGTTACCTGGGTTCTGGAAACACCATATATTTT. Amino acids: CASSYLGSGNTIYF.

This clonotype was detected only a few times. The CDR3, as DNA: TGTGCCAGCAGCCAAGACAGAGCGGGAGCCCGAGATACGCAGTATTTT. This sequence encodes CASSQDRAGARDTQYF. This chain uses TRBV4-2 with TRBJ2-3; TRBD2 agrees at 8 bases. This CDR3 comprises 16 residues. CDR1 is LGHNA and CDR2 is YNFKEQ in the germline V gene. V was pared by 0 bases and J by 5 bases, with 7 bases of the junction left unmatched.

V and J are TRBV30 and TRBJ2-1; D might be TRBD1 (6 bases). V gave up 3 bases and J gave up 6 bases, with 15 bases separating them. This CDR3 has 14 amino acids. Per germline, CDR1 GTSNPN and CDR2 SVGIG (reference sequence). CDR3 nucleotide sequence: TGTGCCTGGAGGAATACCGGGACAACCAATGAGCAGTTCTTC. Its protein product is CAWRNTGTTNEQFF.

This clonotype has only a few counts. The rearrangement links TRBV3-1 to TRBJ1-1, with 9 bases identical to TRBD1. Germline CDR1 reads LGHDT; CDR2 reads YNNKEL (reference sequence). J was trimmed by 5 bases and V by 10 bases; bases with no gene match: 14. The CDR3 spans 15 residues. The CDR3 spells CATPTPGQGRTEAFF. DNA of the CDR3: TGTGCCACCCCGACTCCGGGACAGGGCCGGACTGAAGCTTTCTTT.

A few counts support this clonotype. The V gene is TRBV6-2 or TRBV6-3, the J gene TRBJ2-6; no reliable D call. Trimming shortened V by 0 bases and J by 0 bases, and 18 bases separated the two germline ends. The CDR3 runs 20 residues. CDR1 and CDR2 (germline): MNHEY, SVGEGT. CDR3: CASSYSIGVGTLSGANVLTF. CDR3 DNA: TGTGCCAGCAGTTACTCGATCGGTGTCGGAACTCTCTCTGGGGCCAACGTCCTGACTTTC.

The chain couples TRBV6-5 to TRBJ2-4; TRBD1 or TRBD2 may be the D gene (5 bases each). CDR3 length: 15 amino acids. The germline V gene has CDR1 MNHEY and CDR2 SVGAGI. With 7 bases removed from V and 0 bases from J, the gap between germline ends came to 13 bases. CDR3 loop: CASTSGRGAKNIQYF. CDR3 nucleotide sequence: TGTGCCAGCACTTCGGGACGGGGAGCCAAAAACATTCAGTACTTC.

The chain employs TRBV5-6 and TRBJ2-1, with a possible D match to TRBD2 (5 bases). The CDR3 loop spans 14 amino acids. CDR1 SGHDT and CDR2 YYEEEE come from the germline V gene. V shed 4 bases and J shed 8 bases, with 16 bases lying between them. CDR3 nucleotides: TGTGCCAGCAGCCCCTTGGCGGGCACCGATGAGCAGTTCTTC. It is translated as CASSPLAGTDEQFF.

This clonotype was counted a few times. The chain joins TRBV12-3 or TRBV12-4 to TRBJ1-2; TRBD1 agrees at 7 bases. The CDR3 sequence is 14 residues long. With 2 bases clipped from V and 2 bases from J, the junction kept 2 bases outside the gene matches. CDR3 region: CASSLMGQNYGYTF. CDR3 sequence (DNA): TGTGCCAGCAGTTTAATGGGACAGAACTATGGCTACACCTTC.

The gene calls are TRBV5-1 and TRBJ2-5; D unresolved. CDR1 SGHRS and CDR2 YFSETQ come from the germline V gene. The CDR3 runs to 14 residues. V was trimmed by 4 bases and J by 5 bases, leaving 15 bases between them. In DNA, the CDR3 is TGCGCCAGCAGCCGGTGGGGATTTGAGGAGACCCAGTACTTC. Residues: CASSRWGFEETQYF.

In the case of this clonotype: A much larger clone sits a single nucleotide away, making a read error possible. The chain employs TRBV2 and TRBJ2-5; 13 nucleotides align to TRBD2. The J call is in doubt because the DNA end fits TRBJ2-1 better. Germline lookup yields CDR1 SNHLY and CDR2 FYNNEI. The CDR3 runs to 14 residues. The CDR3 DNA is TGTGCCAGCAGTCGGACTAGCGGGAGAGAGACCCAGTTCTTC. Protein product: CASSRTSGRETQFF.

This clonotype has more than one count but fewer than ten. The genes are TRBV15 and TRBJ2-2; D is unclear. V lost 1 base and J 2 bases, leaving 5 bases between the germline ends. The CDR3 is made up of 14 amino acids. Germline CDR1 is LNHNV and CDR2 is YYDKDF (reference sequence). CDR3 loop: CATSRGGNTGELFF. CDR3 coding DNA: TGTGCCACCAGCAGAGGGGGTAACACCGGGGAGCTGTTTTTT.

This clonotype was counted only a few times. The chain joins TRBV5-1 to TRBJ1-1; TRBD1 is a possible D gene (6 bases). V was shortened by 1 base and J by 5 bases, with 9 bases between the two germline ends. Germline V CDR1 and CDR2: SGHRS, YFSETQ. This CDR3 is 13 amino acids long. Written as DNA, the CDR3 is TGCGCCAGCAGCTTGACTACAGGGACTGAAGCTTTCTTT. Translated: CASSLTTGTEAFF.

This clonotype was seen more than once but under ten times. J is TRBJ1-5 and V is TRBV27; 10 bases fit TRBD1. The germline gives CDR1 MNHEY, CDR2 SMNVEV (reference sequence). V was pared by 6 bases and J by 9 bases, with 8 bases of the junction left unmatched. The CDR3 length is 14 residues. For the CDR3, the DNA is TGTGCCAGCAGCAAGGGACAGGGGTCGGGGCCCCAGCATTTT. It is translated as CASSKGQGSGPQHF.

The chain carries TRBV2 and TRBJ2-7; 10 nucleotides align to TRBD2. V was pared by 3 bases and J by 4 bases, with 3 bases of the junction left unmatched. Germline loops: CDR1 SNHLY, CDR2 FYNNEI. The CDR3 has 14 amino acids. CDR3 loop: CASSEASGSYEQYF. Here the CDR3 DNA reads TGTGCCAGCAGTGAGGCTAGCGGGAGTTACGAGCAGTACTTC.

This clonotype was counted a few times. At one of its ends the junction is not consistent with the germline gene, which may arise from a read error. The chain joins TRBV25-1 to TRBJ2-7; D is unclear. The CDR3 loop spans 12 amino acids. Germline-derived CDR1 and CDR2 are MGHDK and SYGVNS. CDR3 in DNA: TGTGCCAGCAGTGAATCGGAGCGCGAGCTGTACTTC. Its protein is CASSESERELYF.

The table lists this clonotype with many counts. The chain uses TRBV20-1 and TRBJ1-5; D might be TRBD1 (6 bases). The CDR3 contains 12 residues. Germline lookup yields CDR1 DFQATT and CDR2 SNEGSKA (reference sequence). Between the trimmed V and J ends, which lost 6 bases and 7 bases, there was a span of 13 bases. The CDR3 DNA follows: TGCAGTGCCTACAGGGTCGGGCAGCCCCAGCATTTT. Residues: CSAYRVGQPQHF.

This chain links TRBV7-8 with TRBJ1-1; 10 nucleotides match TRBD1. CDR1 is SGHVS and CDR2 is FQNEAQ in the germline V gene. The CDR3 runs 13 residues. Trimming took 5 bases from V and 13 from J; bases not matched to a gene: 10. The CDR3 DNA sequence: TGTGCCAGCAGCCTGGGGGGACAGGGGAAAGTTTTCTTT. It specifies CASSLGGQGKVFF.

This clonotype was seen a few times. CDR3 in amino acids: CASSFSGPDSYNEQFF. CDR3 bases: TGCGCCAGCAGCTTTTCTGGGCCGGACTCCTACAATGAGCAGTTCTTC. The rearrangement uses TRBV5-1 and TRBJ2-1, with no clear D. There are 16 residues in the CDR3. The ends were cut back, 2 bases at V and 0 bases at J, with 12 bases in the middle. Looked up from germline, CDR1 is SGHRS and CDR2 is YFSETQ.